Below are 30 T cell receptor beta chains sequenced from a single sample in a study of T cell responses to AZD1222 COVID-19 vaccine. Produced via immunoSEQ multiplex PCR; TCRdb's table is partial and in-frame only. Among about 86,000 clones listed, about 92% were seen once. Sequenced here: peripheral blood, sampled on day 0 of AZD1222 vaccination. The receptor set was obtained from an adult in good health.

The gene calls are TRBV5-1 and TRBJ2-7; TRBD1 is a possible D gene (5 bases). The CDR3 extends over 15 amino acids. Germline CDR1 reads SGHRS; CDR2 reads YFSETQ. V was shortened by 0 bases and J by 5 bases, with 15 bases between the two germline ends. The CDR3 nucleotides read TGCGCCAGCAGCTTGGCCAGGGATCCTCGGGACGAGCAGTACTTC. Residues: CASSLARDPRDEQYF. Supplemented by reference TRBV5-1 and TRBJ2-7, the full variable domain reads KAGVTQTPRYLIKTRGQQVTLSCSPISGHRSVSWYQQTPGQGLQFLFEYFSETQRNKGNFPGRFSGRQFSNSRSEMNVSTLELGDSALYLCASSLARDPRDEQYFGPGTRLTVT.

In regard to this clone: This same CDR3 is encoded by further DNA sequences in the sample. The chain is built from TRBV12-3 or TRBV12-4 and TRBJ2-7; TRBD1 might be the D (5 bases). V shed 5 bases and J shed 3 bases, with 8 bases lying between them. The CDR3 length is 12 residues. The CDR3 spells CASSLDSYEQYF. The DNA for the CDR3 is TGTGCCAGCAGTCTAGACAGCTACGAGCAGTACTTC.

The rearrangement joins TRBV12-3 or TRBV12-4 to TRBJ2-7, with 7 bases lining up with TRBD1. The CDR3 sequence is 11 residues long. With V trimmed by 5 bases and J by 6 bases, 1 base remained unmatched. This CDR3 is CASSPGGEQYF. The CDR3, as DNA: TGTGCCAGCAGTCCAGGGGGCGAGCAGTACTTC.

The CDR3 protein is CASSLARGLNNEQFF. The CDR3 nucleotides are TGTGCCAGCAGCTTGGCCAGGGGGCTCAACAATGAGCAGTTCTTC. V gene TRBV7-3 combines with J gene TRBJ2-1; 8 nucleotides line up with TRBD1. Germline trimming cut 3 bases from V and 5 bases from J; bases unmatched to any gene: 6. This CDR3 spans 15 amino acids. CDR1 is SGHTA, CDR2 FQGTGA, per germline. The entire variable domain, with the rest obtained from reference TRBV7-3 and TRBJ2-1, is as follows: GAGVSQTPSNKVTEKGKYVELRCDPISGHTALYWYRQSLGQGPEFLIYFQGTGAADDSGLPNDRFFAVRPEGSVSTLKIQRTERGDSAVYLCASSLARGLNNEQFFGPGTRLTVL.

The chain has TRBV4-1 and TRBJ1-1; no clear D. Germline loops: CDR1 MGHRA, CDR2 YSYEKL. V was pared by 1 base and J by 11 bases, with 20 bases between. This CDR3 contains 15 residues. DNA for the CDR3: TGCGCCAGCAGCCAAGGAATAAGACAAGCACCGGGCGCTTTCTTT. Its protein product is CASSQGIRQAPGAFF.

The chain employs TRBV15 and TRBJ2-3, with a weak D call TRBD2 (6 bases). This CDR3 contains 14 residues. The germline V gene has CDR1 LNHNV and CDR2 YYDKDF (reference sequence). V was shortened by 1 base and J by 3 bases, with 8 bases between the two germline ends. The CDR3 coding sequence is TGTGCCACCAGCAGAGCAGCGGGTACAGATACGCAGTATTTT. Protein: CATSRAAGTDTQYF.

V is TRBV6-5 and J is TRBJ2-1; D uncertain. The V and J ends lost 6 bases and 6 bases respectively, with 18 bases between them. The CDR3 sequence is 15 residues long. The germline CDR1 and CDR2 sequences are MNHEY and SVGAGI. For the CDR3, the DNA is TGTGCCAGCAGCCCGCAGTGGGATGCCGGCAATGAGCAGTTCTTC. This sequence encodes CASSPQWDAGNEQFF.

This rearrangement joins TRBV2 to TRBJ1-1; D is ambiguous. The CDR3 runs to 14 residues. The germline gives CDR1 SNHLY, CDR2 FYNNEI. Trimming removed 8 bases at V and 6 bases at J, with 19 bases between. The CDR3 DNA sequence: TGTGCCAGCTCCCGGTTGGTCGGAGTCCCTGAAGCTTTCTTT. Encoded protein: CASSRLVGVPEAFF.

The chain's CDR3 is CASSPKGTGLWEAFF. In DNA, the CDR3 is TGTGCCAGCTCCCCAAAAGGGACAGGGCTCTGGGAAGCTTTCTTT. The V gene is TRBV18, the J gene TRBJ1-1, with 9 bases lining up with TRBD1. The CDR3 has 15 amino acids. V gave up 6 bases and J gave up 8 bases; unmatched junction bases: 13. Germline values: CDR1 KGHSH, CDR2 LQKENI. Supplemented by reference TRBV18 and TRBJ1-1, the full variable domain reads NAGVMQNPRHLVRRRGQEARLRCSPMKGHSHVYWYRQLPEEGLKFMVYLQKENIIDESGMPKERFSAEFPKEGPSILRIQQVVRGDSAAYFCASSPKGTGLWEAFFGQGTRLTVV.

This clone was seen more than once but under ten times. The rearrangement links TRBV28 to TRBJ1-5, with 12 nucleotides matching TRBD1. CDR1 and CDR2 from the germline V gene are MDHEN and SYDVKM. Trimming cost V 6 bases and J 6 bases; bases outside gene matches: 9. The CDR3 loop spans 16 amino acids. The DNA for the CDR3 is TGTGCCAGCAGCTCGGGGGGACAGGGGGCGATTCAGCCCCAGCATTTT. It encodes CASSSGGQGAIQPQHF.

The chain combines TRBV30 with TRBJ2-1; no clear D. This CDR3 is built from 15 residues. Deletions cut 1 base from V and 0 bases from J, with 10 bases between. In germline, CDR1 is GTSNPN, CDR2 SVGIG (reference sequence). The CDR3 bases are TGTGCCTGGAGTGGGGGTGGCAGCTCCTACAATGAGCAGTTCTTC. It translates to CAWSGGGSSYNEQFF.

This clone has a single count. The chain uses TRBV5-1 and TRBJ1-6; no reliable D call. This CDR3 contains 16 residues. Germline V gives CDR1 SGHRS, CDR2 YFSETQ. Between the trimmed V and J ends, which lost 1 base and 5 bases, there was a span of 13 bases. The CDR3 reads CASSLSGAGNNSPLHF. The CDR3 nucleotides read TGCGCCAGCAGCTTGAGCGGAGCGGGTAATAATTCACCCCTCCACTTT.

The sample holds one count of this clone. The genes are TRBV5-1 and TRBJ1-4, with 8 positions matching TRBD1. The CDR3 is 15 residues long. V lost 4 bases to trimming and J lost 0 bases; unmatched junction nucleotides: 2. Germline V gene sequence: CDR1 SGHRS, CDR2 YFSETQ. The CDR3 reads CASSQTGATNEKLFF. The CDR3 DNA reads TGCGCCAGCAGCCAGACAGGGGCAACTAATGAAAAACTGTTTTTT.

The V call is TRBV5-1, the J call TRBJ2-3; maybe TRBD1 (6 bases). This CDR3 contains 14 residues. Trimming removed 4 bases at V and 3 bases at J, with 12 bases between. The germline gives CDR1 SGHRS, CDR2 YFSETQ. CDR3 loop: CASSPRTVTDTQYF. In nucleotides, the CDR3 is TGCGCCAGCAGCCCAAGGACAGTTACAGATACGCAGTATTTT.

The J gene is TRBJ1-6, the V gene TRBV7-9; D not resolved. The germline CDR1 and CDR2 sequences are SEHNR and FQNEAQ (reference sequence). V was cut by 5 bases and J by 5 bases, with 13 bases left in between. This CDR3 spans 15 amino acids. CDR3 in amino acids: CASSRKAGDNSPLHF. The CDR3 DNA reads as TGTGCCAGCAGCCGAAAGGCCGGGGATAATTCACCCCTCCACTTT.

This clone showed up just once. The chain couples TRBV7-9 to TRBJ1-4; possibly TRBD1 for D (6 bases). V was cut by 0 bases and J by 14 bases, with 16 bases left in between. Germline CDR1 and CDR2: SEHNR and FQNEAQ (reference sequence). CDR3 length: 14 amino acids. CDR3 region: CASSLAGGREVLFF. The CDR3 DNA sequence: TGTGCCAGCAGCTTAGCCGGGGGGCGAGAAGTGCTGTTTTTT.

The sample holds a few counts of this clone. J is TRBJ2-2 and V is TRBV19, with 15 positions matching TRBD2. V was pared by 3 bases and J by 6 bases, with 8 bases of the junction left unmatched. CDR1 is LNHDA and CDR2 is SQIVND in the germline V gene (reference sequence). CDR3 length: 18 residues. DNA of the CDR3: TGTGCCAGTAGTATCGGGGGGACTAGCGGGAGGAGGTCCGGGGAGCTGTTTTTT. Its translation: CASSIGGTSGRRSGELFF.

The chain is built from TRBV5-1 and TRBJ2-1; 7 bases line up with TRBD1. Trimming cost V 3 bases and J 7 bases; bases outside gene matches: 4. Germline CDR1 is SGHRS and CDR2 is YFSETQ. This CDR3 is 13 amino acids long. CDR3 region: CASSYSQGNEQFF. The CDR3, as DNA: TGCGCCAGCAGCTACTCACAGGGGAATGAGCAGTTCTTC.

This chain links TRBV7-8 with TRBJ2-2, with D maybe TRBD1 (6 bases). The CDR3 sequence is 14 residues long. The V gene lost 9 bases and the J gene lost 5 bases, with 16 bases spanning the gap. Germline assignment: CDR1 SGHVS and CDR2 FQNEAQ. CDR3 amino acids: CASRHREGTGELFF. In nucleotides, the CDR3 is TGTGCCAGTAGACACAGGGAAGGAACCGGGGAGCTGTTTTTT.

The chain joins TRBV4-1 to TRBJ1-2; tentative D call: TRBD1 (5 bases). V lost 1 base, J lost 7 bases, and 10 bases lay in between. The germline CDR1 and CDR2 sequences are MGHRA and YSYEKL. The CDR3 totals 13 residues. CDR3 DNA: TGCGCCAGCAGCCAAGGGGACCAGGGTGGCTACACCTTC. As protein: CASSQGDQGGYTF.

The chain uses TRBV5-1 and TRBJ2-2; 7 bases line up with TRBD1. V was clipped by 5 bases and J by 3 bases; unmatched bases: 7. This CDR3 is 15 amino acids long. Germline V gene sequence: CDR1 SGHRS, CDR2 YFSETQ. The CDR3 protein is CASSRGGADTGELFF. The CDR3 DNA follows: TGCGCCAGCAGTAGAGGGGGCGCCGACACCGGGGAGCTGTTTTTT.

The genes are TRBV19 and TRBJ1-1; 8 bases map to TRBD1. The germline gives CDR1 LNHDA, CDR2 SQIVND (reference sequence). Losses at the gene ends were 5 bases for V and 0 bases for J; bases not matched to a gene: 11. CDR3 size: 17 residues. CDR3 loop: CASSPQGTGLMNTEAFF. The CDR3 DNA reads as TGTGCCAGTAGTCCCCAGGGGACAGGCCTTATGAACACTGAAGCTTTCTTT.

In its sample, this clone was seen once. The chain combines TRBV6-5 with TRBJ2-2, with a possible D match to TRBD2 (6 bases). The germline CDR1 and CDR2 sequences are MNHEY and SVGAGI. The germline V and J ends were trimmed by 4 bases and 6 bases, with 15 bases remaining between them. The CDR3 runs to 15 residues. Here the CDR3 DNA reads TGTGCCAGCAGTTCCCAAGGCGGGGTCCCCGGGGAGCTGTTTTTT. Residues: CASSSQGGVPGELFF.

DNA for the CDR3: TGTGCCTGGAGCGCTGGCCCGAGGGCGGCGCGGGGCTACACCTTC. Protein product: CAWSAGPRAARGYTF. The V gene is TRBV30, the J gene TRBJ1-2; D unresolved. The CDR3 runs 15 residues. The germline V and J ends were trimmed by 3 bases and 8 bases, with 22 bases remaining between them. Germline loops: CDR1 GTSNPN, CDR2 SVGIG (reference sequence).

The chain is built from TRBV28 and TRBJ2-7, with a tentative D call TRBD1 (6 bases). Germline values: CDR1 MDHEN, CDR2 SYDVKM. CDR3 length: 12 amino acids. The V end was cut by 6 bases, the J end by 1 base, with 7 bases between. CDR3 in amino acids: CASRGQSYEQYF. The CDR3, as DNA: TGTGCCAGCAGAGGACAGTCCTACGAGCAGTACTTC.

The CDR3 protein is CASSLGLQGGNTIYF. The CDR3 DNA sequence: TGTGCCAGCAGCTTAGGCCTTCAGGGTGGAAACACCATATATTTT. The chain carries TRBV13 and TRBJ1-3; the D gene is possibly TRBD1 (5 bases). Germline V CDR1 and CDR2: PRHDT, FYEKMQ (reference sequence). The V gene lost 0 bases and the J gene lost 3 bases, with 9 bases spanning the gap. The CDR3 is 15 amino acids.

With regard to this clone: The conserved closing phenylalanine or tryptophan is absent in this CDR3, likely reflecting a read error. The DNA is omitted, as the CDR3 cannot be located on it reliably, and the CDR3 follows TCRdb's listing. This sequence joins TRBV7-8 and TRBJ2-7; the table's D call, TRBD1, was not checked against the DNA. From germline, CDR1 is SGHVS and CDR2 FQNEAQ. Both ends counted, the CDR3 spans 13 residues. CDR3 protein: CASSLATGGPAAS.

This clone was picked up one time. The J gene is TRBJ2-7, the V gene TRBV30; TRBD1 matches 7 bases. This CDR3 has 14 amino acids. The ends lost 1 base at V and 5 bases at J; junction bases unmatched: 8. The germline V gene has CDR1 GTSNPN and CDR2 SVGIG (reference sequence). CDR3 nucleotide sequence: TGTGCCTGGAGTGACTCGACAGGGTGGAACGAGCAGTACTTC. It yields the protein CAWSDSTGWNEQYF.

The sample holds one count of this clone. This chain joins TRBV15 and TRBJ1-1, with TRBD1 as a possible D gene (5 bases). Trimming took 2 bases from V and 3 from J, leaving 13 bases between them. CDR1 and CDR2 from the germline V gene are LNHNV and YYDKDF (reference sequence). This CDR3 is 15 amino acids long. This CDR3 is CATSRSGLRDTEAFF. DNA of the CDR3: TGTGCCACCAGCAGATCAGGGTTAAGGGACACTGAAGCTTTCTTT.

The rearrangement joins TRBV7-8 to TRBJ1-3, with TRBD1 identical over 7 bases. The CDR3 totals 15 residues. The germline V gene encodes CDR1 SGHVS and CDR2 FQNEAQ. Trimming took 5 bases from V and 4 from J; bases not matched to a gene: 8. CDR3 sequence (DNA): TGTGCCAGCAGCCAGGGGGTGGGTCAAGGAAACACCATATATTTT. This encodes CASSQGVGQGNTIYF.